Listed below are T cell receptor beta chains from one sample, sequenced in a study of OX40 agonist ivuxolimab in advanced cancers. Produced via immunoSEQ multiplex PCR; TCRdb's table is partial and in-frame only. Of tens of thousands of clones listed, around 81% are singletons. The sample was CD4+ or CD8+ T cells sorted from blood, taken in a trial of the OX40 agonist ivuxolimab. The origin of the receptors is an adult with an advanced solid tumor such as melanoma, head and neck, liver or kidney cancer. Each CDR3 is given with its conserved first and last residue. The order of the fields is J gene, clone size, D gene, V gene, CDR3 protein, CDR3 DNA. The D gene is left open where the match is weak. Clone sizes are given selectively: once, few, many, or a class where the clone is expanded.

TRBJ1-1,.,.,TRBV6-1,CASRRTVNTEAFF,TGTGCCAGCAGGAGGACAGTAAACACTGAAGCTTTCTTT
TRBJ2-3,once,.,TRBV18,CASSFQGGGSTDTQYF,TGTGCCAGCTCATTCCAAGGTGGGGGGAGCACAGATACGCAGTATTTT
TRBJ2-7,.,TRBD1,TRBV18,CASSPRLGTGKHEQYF,TGTGCCAGCTCACCACGTTTAGGGACAGGGAAACACGAGCAGTACTTC
TRBJ1-2,.,TRBD1,TRBV2,CASSPTGGISGYTF,TGTGCCAGCAGTCCTACAGGGGGCATTAGTGGCTACACCTTC
TRBJ2-7,few,.,TRBV5-8,CASSPGYPNRPYEQYF,TGTGCCAGCAGCCCAGGGTATCCCAACAGGCCCTACGAGCAGTACTTC
TRBJ1-3,.,.,TRBV28,CASSLPGSGNTIYF,TGTGCCAGCAGTTTACCGGGGTCAGGAAACACCATATATTTT
TRBJ2-1,.,.,TRBV4-2,CASSPGPSFNEQFF,TGTGCCAGCAGCCCGGGACCATCCTTCAATGAGCAGTTCTTC
TRBJ2-5,.,TRBD1,TRBV12-5,CASGLTGGQETQYF,TGTGCTAGTGGTTTGACAGGGGGCCAAGAGACCCAGTACTTC
TRBJ2-1,.,.,TRBV5-1,CASSPDRGYNEQFF,TGCGCCAGCAGCCCGGACCGGGGCTACAATGAGCAGTTCTTC
TRBJ2-3,.,TRBD1,TRBV28,CASSPTGGTDTQYF,TGTGCCAGCAGCCCGACAGGGGGCACAGATACGCAGTATTTT
TRBJ2-1,.,.,TRBV6-6,CASSPGQGFLHEQFF,TGTGCCAGCAGCCCGGGTCAGGGTTTTCTACATGAGCAGTTCTTC
TRBJ1-1,.,TRBD1,TRBV5-1,CASSLGDRGQTEAFF,TGCGCCAGCAGCTTGGGGGACAGGGGGCAAACTGAAGCTTTCTTT
TRBJ1-5,.,TRBD1,TRBV9,CASSPRQGGMSNQPQHF,TGTGCCAGCAGCCCCAGACAGGGAGGAATGAGCAATCAGCCCCAGCATTTT
TRBJ2-5,once,.,TRBV5-1,CASSLALELQETQYF,TGCGCCAGCAGCTTGGCCTTGGAGCTACAAGAGACCCAGTACTTC
TRBJ1-1,few,TRBD1,TRBV9,CASSVDRGTEAFF,TGTGCCAGCAGCGTAGACAGGGGCACTGAAGCTTTCTTT
TRBJ2-3,few,.,TRBV5-6,CASSLGDGTDTQYF,TGTGCCAGCAGCTTGGGGGACGGCACAGATACGCAGTATTTT
TRBJ2-1,.,TRBD2,TRBV28,CASSTGTNAYNEQFF,TGTGCCAGCAGTACCGGGACTAACGCTTACAATGAGCAGTTCTTC
TRBJ2-7,.,TRBD1,TRBV11-2,CASSLIDIRTGGHEQYF,TGTGCCAGCAGCTTGATAGATATCAGGACAGGGGGACACGAGCAGTACTTC
TRBJ1-2,.,.,TRBV27,CASSMGLDYGYTF,TGTGCCAGCAGTATGGGACTGGACTATGGCTACACCTTC
TRBJ2-1,few,TRBD1,TRBV27,CASTPNRGMIDEQFF,TGTGCCAGCACCCCCAACAGGGGAATGATAGATGAGCAGTTCTTC
TRBJ1-3,.,.,TRBV9,CASSASPGDTIYF,TGTGCCAGCAGCGCCAGCCCTGGGGACACCATATATTTT
TRBJ2-5,.,TRBD2,TRBV19,CASHPSRTSGGAYRETQYF,TGTGCCAGCCACCCCTCCCGGACTAGCGGGGGGGCCTATCGCGAGACCCAGTACTTC
TRBJ2-4,.,TRBD1,TRBV5-1,CASSKGAGNIQYF,TGCGCCAGCAGTAAGGGGGCAGGAAACATTCAGTACTTC
TRBJ2-1,.,TRBD2,TRBV19,CATAGLAGEHYNEQFF,TGTGCCACCGCGGGACTAGCGGGAGAGCACTACAATGAGCAGTTCTTC
TRBJ1-5,many,TRBD1,TRBV6-5,CASSPGTGMNQPQHF,TGTGCCAGCAGCCCCGGGACAGGGATGAATCAGCCCCAGCATTTT
TRBJ2-1,few,.,TRBV5-6,CASSLGTINPNEQFF,TGTGCCAGCAGCTTGGGGACAATAAACCCCAATGAGCAGTTCTTC
TRBJ1-3,.,.,TRBV6-5,CASTLSENTIYF,TGTGCCAGCACCCTATCAGAGAACACCATATATTTT
TRBJ1-2,.,.,TRBV5-4,CASSFNSEGYTF,TGTGCCAGCAGCTTTAATTCGGAGGGCTACACCTTC
TRBJ1-1,.,TRBD1,TRBV9,CASSPRQGDNPEAFF,TGTGCCAGCAGCCCCCGACAGGGAGACAACCCTGAAGCTTTCTTT
TRBJ1-1,.,TRBD1,TRBV5-6,CASSLAHRGSRGTEAFF,TGTGCCAGCAGCTTGGCGCACAGGGGGTCCCGTGGGACTGAAGCTTTCTTT
TRBJ1-1,.,.,TRBV2,CASSERERAFF,TGTGCCAGCAGTGAAAGAGAGAGGGCTTTCTTT
TRBJ2-3,once,.,TRBV27,CASSLYPPVAGTDTQYF,TGTGCCAGCAGTTTGTATCCCCCGGTAGCGGGCACAGATACGCAGTATTTT
TRBJ2-5,.,.,TRBV18,CASSPGYGQETQYF,TGTGCCAGCTCACCCGGGTACGGTCAAGAGACCCAGTACTTC
TRBJ2-1,.,.,TRBV11-1,CASSPTGALAGSYNEQFF,TGTGCCAGCAGCCCGACAGGGGCTCTAGCGGGCTCCTACAATGAGCAGTTCTTC
TRBJ2-1,.,TRBD1,TRBV7-3,CASSSGQGFNEQFF,TGTGCCAGCAGCTCGGGACAGGGCTTTAATGAGCAGTTCTTC
TRBJ1-2,few,TRBD1,TRBV18,CASSPPAGGFSGYTF,TGTGCCAGCTCACCACCGGCAGGGGGCTTCTCTGGCTACACCTTC
TRBJ2-5,.,.,TRBV11-1,CASSLQGFETQYF,TGTGCCAGCAGCCTCCAGGGTTTTGAGACCCAGTACTTC
TRBJ1-1,.,.,TRBV10-3,CAIRDSLMNTEAFF,TGTGCCATCAGAGACTCCCTAATGAACACTGAAGCTTTCTTT
TRBJ2-5,.,TRBD1,TRBV6-1,CASSAGQIRETQYF,TGTGCCAGCAGTGCGGGACAGATCCGAGAGACCCAGTACTTC
TRBJ2-2,.,.,TRBV28,CASTPARTGELFF,TGTGCCAGCACCCCCGCCCGCACCGGGGAGCTGTTTTTT
TRBJ2-7,few,TRBD2,TRBV5-8,CASSQAGDSGGVWEQYF,TGTGCCAGCAGCCAAGCTGGGGATAGCGGGGGAGTTTGGGAGCAGTACTTC
TRBJ2-4,.,TRBD1,TRBV5-4,CASSLDRAYFRYF,TGTGCCAGCAGCCTCGACAGGGCGTACTTTCGTTACTTC
TRBJ2-5,.,TRBD1,TRBV6-5,CASSSRGQGVGETQYF,TGTGCCAGCAGTTCCCGAGGCCAGGGGGTTGGGGAGACCCAGTACTTC
TRBJ2-3,once,.,TRBV27,CASSGGTISTDTQYF,TGTGCCAGCAGTGGCGGGACGATCAGCACAGATACGCAGTATTTT
TRBJ2-3,.,.,TRBV29-1,CSYQRGADTQYF,TGCAGCTACCAGCGAGGGGCTGATACGCAGTATTTT
TRBJ1-4,.,TRBD1,TRBV25-1,CASSKTGGKLFF,TGTGCCAGCAGTAAGACAGGGGGAAAACTGTTTTTT